Below are 26 T cell receptor beta chains sequenced from a single sample in a study of cytomegalovirus exposure and HLA in healthy donors. PCR primers comprised 60 Vbeta and 13 Jbeta primers. Generated by immunoSEQ multiplex PCR, the TCRdb table keeps only in-frame clones and is missing some. The sample has about 55,000 clones; approximately 80% are singletons. The sample taken for sequencing was PBMCs. These TCRs come from a female donor in good health and CMV-seronegative.

The chain is built from TRBV18 and TRBJ1-1; TRBD1 matches 8 bases. Trimming at V came to 6 bases and at J to 5 bases, leaving 11 bases not matched to a gene. Germline V lookup: CDR1 KGHSH, CDR2 LQKENI. The CDR3 has 15 amino acids. CDR3 region: CASSQGQGRGTEAFF. CDR3 in DNA: TGTGCCAGCTCCCAAGGACAGGGTAGAGGTACTGAAGCTTTCTTT.

The chain combines TRBV6-6 with TRBJ2-7, with 8 bases that match TRBD2. Per germline, CDR1 MNHNY and CDR2 SVGAGI (reference sequence). V lost 5 bases to trimming and J lost 2 bases; unmatched junction nucleotides: 8. The CDR3 spans 15 residues. CDR3 region: CASSPHTSGAYEQYF. Written as DNA, the CDR3 is TGTGCCAGCAGTCCACATACTAGCGGAGCCTACGAGCAGTACTTC.

This chain links TRBV6-4 with TRBJ2-2, with D perhaps matching TRBD2 (6 bases). CDR3 length equals 16 residues. Trimming took off 4 bases at V and 1 base at J, with 13 bases between the two ends. The germline CDR1 and CDR2 sequences are MRHNA and SNTAGT. This chain's CDR3 is CASSVGGTLNTGELFF. For the CDR3, the DNA is TGTGCCAGCAGTGTAGGAGGGACCCTGAACACCGGGGAGCTGTTTTTT.

The chain carries TRBV28 and TRBJ2-7, with 10 bases lining up with TRBD2. The CDR3 has 12 residues. V lost 7 bases and J lost 6; bases outside the gene matches: 3. Germline V gene sequence: CDR1 MDHEN, CDR2 SYDVKM. In DNA form, the CDR3 reads TGTGCCAGCACAGAGCGGGAGGGCGAGCAGTACTTC. Its protein is CASTEREGEQYF. Looking up the rest from reference TRBV28 and TRBJ2-7 gives the full variable domain: DVKVTQSSRYLVKRTGEKVFLECVQDMDHENMFWYRQDPGLGLRLIYFSYDVKMKEKGDIPEGYSVSREKKERFSLILESASTNQTSMYLCASTEREGEQYFGPGTRLTVT.

The rearrangement joins TRBV5-1 to TRBJ2-2, with a possible D match to TRBD1 (6 bases). V was shortened by 4 bases and J by 0 bases, with 10 bases between the two germline ends. The CDR3 contains 15 residues. Germline values: CDR1 SGHRS, CDR2 YFSETQ. The CDR3 coding sequence is TGCGCCAGCAGCCGTACAGGGACGAACACCGGGGAGCTGTTTTTT. It translates to CASSRTGTNTGELFF.

The V call is TRBV5-6, the J call TRBJ1-1; D unclear. V lost 0 bases and J 3 bases, leaving 9 bases between the germline ends. Germline V gene sequence: CDR1 SGHDT, CDR2 YYEEEE. The CDR3 length is 14 residues. The CDR3 here is CASSLGHSYTEAFF. In DNA form, the CDR3 reads TGTGCCAGCAGCTTGGGGCATTCTTACACTGAAGCTTTCTTT.

The chain carries TRBV7-2 and TRBJ2-7; maybe TRBD1 (5 bases). From germline, CDR1 is SGHTA and CDR2 FQGNSA. Between the trimmed V and J ends, which lost 7 bases and 0 bases, there was a span of 13 bases. This CDR3 has 14 residues. CDR3 in amino acids: CASTLDISSYEQYF. In DNA form, the CDR3 reads TGTGCCAGCACCTTGGACATCAGCTCCTACGAGCAGTACTTC.

The chain has TRBV19 and TRBJ2-7, with D perhaps matching TRBD2 (6 bases). Trimming cost V 3 bases and J 6 bases, with 12 bases left between them. There are 13 residues in the CDR3. Germline V gene sequence: CDR1 LNHDA, CDR2 SQIVND (reference sequence). In DNA, the CDR3 is TGTGCCAGTAGTATGGGACTGGGTGGCGAGCAGTACTTC. Protein: CASSMGLGGEQYF.

In its sample, this clone was seen a few times. The V call is TRBV11-3, the J call TRBJ2-7; TRBD1 agrees at 10 bases. Looked up from germline, CDR1 is SGHNT and CDR2 is YENEEA. The V segment lost 1 base and the J segment 1 base; nucleotides outside the gene matches: 1. The CDR3 spans 15 residues. CDR3 amino acids: CASSLGQGASYEQYF. CDR3 nucleotides: TGTGCCAGCAGCTTAGGACAGGGGGCATCCTACGAGCAGTACTTC.

This clone turned up a few times. The chain employs TRBV6-4 and TRBJ2-1; the D gene is possibly TRBD2 (5 bases). V lost 3 bases and J lost 2, with 8 bases in between. The germline CDR1 and CDR2 sequences are MRHNA and SNTAGT. CDR3 length: 14 residues. As DNA, the CDR3 is TGTGCCAGCAGTGAAGACGGGACCTACAATGAGCAGTTCTTC. Its translation is CASSEDGTYNEQFF.

The CDR3 sequence: CASSLERGGGRETQYF. The CDR3 DNA is TGCGCCAGCAGCTTGGAACGAGGGGGGGGCCGTGAGACCCAGTACTTC. The genes are TRBV5-1 and TRBJ2-5; TRBD2 is a possible D gene (7 bases). Trimming left V 0 bases short and J 5 bases short, with 17 bases between. CDR3 size: 16 residues. The V gene's germline CDR1 is SGHRS and CDR2 YFSETQ.

As for this clone: Given the absence of the conserved phenylalanine or tryptophan at the CDR3 end, a read error is likely. The CDR3 reads CASSLTSAGELFV. CDR3 DNA sequence: TGTGCCAGCAGTTTGACTAGCGCCGGGGAGCTGTTTGTT. V and J are TRBV28 and TRBJ2-2; 8 bases align to TRBD2. V lost 3 bases to trimming and J lost 6 bases; unmatched junction nucleotides: 0. Germline-derived CDR1 and CDR2 are MDHEN and SYDVKM. The CDR3 is made up of 13 amino acids.

As for this clone: One end of the junction does not line up with germline, which may come from a read error. V usage is TRBV6-1 and J usage is TRBJ2-5; 12 nucleotides align to TRBD2. The length of the CDR3 is 15 residues. Germline V gene data show CDR1 as MNHNS and CDR2 as SASEGT. The CDR3 DNA is TGTGCCAGCAGGATACTAGCGGGGGGCATAGAGACCAAGTACTTC. It translates to CASRILAGGIETKYF.

This clone has just a few counts. The V call is TRBV7-3, the J call TRBJ2-3, with 7 bases that match TRBD2. The CDR3 is made up of 15 amino acids. The germline V gene encodes CDR1 SGHTA and CDR2 FQGTGA. V lost 4 bases and J lost 2; bases outside the gene matches: 6. In nucleotides, the CDR3 is TGTGCCAGCAGCTCCAGCGGGGCTTACACAGATACGCAGTATTTT. Protein: CASSSSGAYTDTQYF.

The V gene is TRBV9, the J gene TRBJ2-1; 10 bases match TRBD1. The V gene end was trimmed by 3 bases and the J gene end by 5 bases; junction bases not matched to a gene: 8. CDR1 SGDLS and CDR2 YYNGEE come from the germline V gene. The CDR3 covers 16 residues. The DNA for the CDR3 is TGTGCCAGCAGCGCAGGGACAGGGGTCCGGCACAATGAGCAGTTCTTC. Its protein is CASSAGTGVRHNEQFF.

The V call is TRBV2, the J call TRBJ2-4, with 8 positions matching TRBD1. This CDR3 comprises 16 residues. Germline CDR1 and CDR2: SNHLY and FYNNEI. V lost 4 bases to trimming and J lost 2 bases; unmatched junction nucleotides: 7. The CDR3 DNA sequence: TGTGCCAGCAGTGTAGACAGGGGATACACCAAAAACATTCAGTACTTC. This encodes CASSVDRGYTKNIQYF.

The CDR3 DNA reads TGTGCCAGCAGTCGGTGGGGGGGTGGCAATCAGCCCCAGCATTTT. Amino acids: CASSRWGGGNQPQHF. The gene calls are TRBV28 and TRBJ1-5, with a possible D match to TRBD1 (5 bases). This CDR3 is 15 amino acids long. CDR1 is MDHEN, CDR2 SYDVKM, per germline. Trimming left V 5 bases short and J 2 bases short, with 13 bases between.

Turning to this clone: Germline and junction disagree at one end, which may indicate a read error. The V and J genes are TRBV7-7 and TRBJ2-3; D is unresolved. The CDR3 is 13 amino acids. The germline V gene has CDR1 SSHAT and CDR2 FNYEAQ (reference sequence). The CDR3 spells CASSLSFTDTQYF. In nucleotides, the CDR3 is TGTGCTAGCAGCTTATCTTTCACAGATACGCAGTATTTT.

The chain couples TRBV2 to TRBJ2-1; 7 bases match TRBD1. The V segment lost 10 bases and the J segment 0 bases; nucleotides outside the gene matches: 3. The CDR3 runs 13 residues. Germline V gene data show CDR1 as SNHLY and CDR2 as FYNNEI. The DNA of the CDR3 is TGTGCCACCAGGGGGAGCTCCTACAATGAGCAGTTCTTC. Translated: CATRGSSYNEQFF.

This clone is a singleton in its sample. Germline is not matched at one junction end, which may reflect a read error. The chain carries TRBV9 and TRBJ2-2; the match to TRBD2 covers 11 bases. The CDR3 length is 15 residues. Germline V CDR1 and CDR2: SGDLS, YYNGEE. The chain's CDR3 is CASSASGGNAGELFF. CDR3 coding DNA: TGTGCCAGCAGCGCTAGCGGGGGGAACGCCGGGGAGCTGTTTTTT.

This chain uses TRBV7-9 with TRBJ1-3, with D unclear. This CDR3 contains 17 residues. CDR1 is SEHNR, CDR2 FQNEAQ, per germline (reference sequence). Trimming removed 5 bases at V and 1 base at J, with 18 bases between. In DNA form, the CDR3 reads TGTGCCAGCAGCCCTAAAACACGACAATTTTCTGGAAACACCATATATTTT. It specifies CASSPKTRQFSGNTIYF.

This chain joins TRBV28 and TRBJ2-7, with D perhaps matching TRBD1 (7 bases). V lost 6 bases and J 3 bases, leaving 21 bases between the germline ends. Germline loops: CDR1 MDHEN, CDR2 SYDVKM. CDR3 size: 16 residues. The CDR3 DNA reads as TGTGCCAGCAGCACGACGACAGGGACTGATTTCTACGAGCAGTACTTC. Translation: CASSTTTGTDFYEQYF.

The chain carries TRBV28 and TRBJ1-5; D remains unclear. Germline V CDR1 and CDR2: MDHEN, SYDVKM. V was trimmed by 8 bases and J by 2 bases, leaving 13 bases between them. This CDR3 is 14 amino acids long. The CDR3 sequence is CASDSGMGNQPQHF. The CDR3 DNA follows: TGTGCCAGCGACTCGGGGATGGGCAATCAGCCCCAGCATTTT. Using reference TRBV28 and TRBJ1-5 for the parts outside the CDR3, the full variable domain is DVKVTQSSRYLVKRTGEKVFLECVQDMDHENMFWYRQDPGLGLRLIYFSYDVKMKEKGDIPEGYSVSREKKERFSLILESASTNQTSMYLCASDSGMGNQPQHFGDGTRLSIL.

This chain connects TRBV29-1 to TRBJ2-5, with D possibly matching TRBD1 (5 bases). Germline values: CDR1 SQVTM, CDR2 ANQGSEA. V was cut by 3 bases and J by 1 base, with 9 bases left in between. This CDR3 has 13 residues. CDR3 amino acids: CSVEQGTQETQYF. Written as DNA, the CDR3 is TGCAGCGTTGAGCAGGGCACCCAAGAGACCCAGTACTTC. Full variable domain (rest looked up from reference TRBV29-1 and TRBJ2-5): SAVISQKPSRDICQRGTSLTIQCQVDSQVTMMFWYRQQPGQSLTLIATANQGSEATYESGFVIDKFPISRPNLTFSTLTVSNMSPEDSSIYLCSVEQGTQETQYFGPGTRLLVL.

V and J are TRBV2 and TRBJ1-5; TRBD1 is a possible D gene (6 bases). The length of the CDR3 is 15 residues. Germline V lookup: CDR1 SNHLY, CDR2 FYNNEI. Trimming left V 6 bases short and J 0 bases short, with 12 bases between. Here the CDR3 reads CASRPGQNSNQPQHF. The CDR3 DNA follows: TGTGCCAGCAGACCCGGACAGAATAGCAATCAGCCCCAGCATTTT.

The V call is TRBV7-2, the J call TRBJ2-3; possible D gene TRBD2, 6 bases. V was cut by 4 bases and J by 3 bases, with 17 bases left in between. Germline assignment: CDR1 SGHTA and CDR2 FQGNSA. The CDR3 consists of 16 residues. This CDR3 is CASSYSGVRVTDTQYF. CDR3 DNA sequence: TGTGCCAGCAGCTACTCGGGAGTCAGGGTGACAGATACGCAGTATTTT.